The entry below gives a single TCR beta chain sequence along with its context. These data are taken from a study of blood T cell repertoires in COVID-19. In the authors' methods: Cell counts per sample came from amplifying reference gene primers. Sequencing used immunoSEQ multiplex PCR; TCRdb keeps in-frame clones, though not all of them. V and J calls and clone size come straight from that table; D and trimming were deduced from the DNA. The profile covers hundreds of thousands of clones, with roughly 87% appearing a single time and approximately 0.93% taken by the ten largest. The V gene's germline CDR1 is SGHRS and CDR2 YFSETQ. The V segment lost 3 bases and the J segment 3 bases; nucleotides outside the gene matches: 5. The CDR3 is made up of 15 amino acids. Researchers sorted participants into cohorts using their self-reported clinical history. All recovered Cohort 3 donors got two negative PCRs, got clearance, or saw symptom resolution.

The receptor comes from a woman aged 30 to 39 who had recovered from COVID-19. Input material: PBMCs or T cells enriched from blood (not recorded which). V usage is TRBV5-1 and J usage is TRBJ1-1; TRBD1 matches at 10 bases. CDR3 in DNA: TGCGCCAGCAGCTCTGCCGGGACAGGGGACACTGAAGCTTTCTTT. Protein product: CASSSAGTGDTEAFF.